This T cell receptor (beta chain) was captured by sequencing in a study of TIL therapy for anti-PD-1-resistant metastatic lung cancer. Background on the study: Tumors carried a median 1.5 non-synonymous mutations per megabase.

Sample share makes this clone medium-sized. The libraries were made with immunoSEQ v3. Produced via immunoSEQ multiplex PCR; TCRdb's table is partial and in-frame only. The table shows 6,500 to 9,000 clones, with 70% to 80% occurring only once. Germline V gene lookup returns CDR1 ENHRY and CDR2 SYGVKD. This CDR3 contains 12 residues. Trimming stripped 2 bases from V and 11 bases from J, with 12 bases between. The time point was: pre-treatment sample, taken before nivolumab and TIL therapy. Pleural nodules or supraclavicular lymph nodes made up most of the excised metastases sampled. Progressing patients received lymphodepletion, expanded TIL infusion and IL-2. Patients were adults with stage 4 NSCLC.

Sequenced material: tumor tissue, taken at baseline. The chain combines TRBV10-3 with TRBJ1-1, with a weak D call TRBD1 (5 bases). The sequence came from a person aged 25-85 years with non-small cell lung cancer. CDR3 protein: CAISEPASGAFF. In DNA, the CDR3 is TGTGCCATCAGTGAGCCTGCTTCAGGGGCTTTCTTT.